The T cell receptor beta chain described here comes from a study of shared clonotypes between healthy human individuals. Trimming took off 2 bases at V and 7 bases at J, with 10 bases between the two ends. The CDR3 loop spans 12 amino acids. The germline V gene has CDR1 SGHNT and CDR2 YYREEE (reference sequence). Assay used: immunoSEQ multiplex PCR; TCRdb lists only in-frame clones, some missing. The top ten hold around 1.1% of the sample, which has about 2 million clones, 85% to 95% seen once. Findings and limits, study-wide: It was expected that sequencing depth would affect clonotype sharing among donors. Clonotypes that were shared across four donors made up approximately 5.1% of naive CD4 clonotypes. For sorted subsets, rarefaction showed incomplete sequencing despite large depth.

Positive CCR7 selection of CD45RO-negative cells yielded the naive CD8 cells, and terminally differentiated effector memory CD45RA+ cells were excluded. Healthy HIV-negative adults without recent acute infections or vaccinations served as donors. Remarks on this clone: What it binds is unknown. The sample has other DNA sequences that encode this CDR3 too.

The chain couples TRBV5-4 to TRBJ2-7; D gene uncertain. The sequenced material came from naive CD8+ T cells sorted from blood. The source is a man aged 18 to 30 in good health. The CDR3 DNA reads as TGTGCCAGCAGCTTAGATAAATATGAGCAGTACTTC. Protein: CASSLDKYEQYF. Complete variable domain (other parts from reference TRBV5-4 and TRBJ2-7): ETGVTQSPTHLIKTRGQQVTLRCSSQSGHNTVSWYQQALGQGPQFIFQYYREEENGRGNFPPRFSGLQFPNYSSELNVNALELDDSALYLCASSLDKYEQYFGPGTRLTVT.